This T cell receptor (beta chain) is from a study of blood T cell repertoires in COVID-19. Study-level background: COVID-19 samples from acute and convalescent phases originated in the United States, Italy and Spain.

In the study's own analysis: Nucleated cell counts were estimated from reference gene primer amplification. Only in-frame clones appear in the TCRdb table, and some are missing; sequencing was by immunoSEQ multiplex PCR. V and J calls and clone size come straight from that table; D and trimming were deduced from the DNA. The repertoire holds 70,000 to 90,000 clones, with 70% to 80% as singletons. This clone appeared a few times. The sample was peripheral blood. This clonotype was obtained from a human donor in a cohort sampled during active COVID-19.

In DNA, the CDR3 is TGTGCCAGCAGCTCCAGCGGGAAGGGAGGCCTGGAGACCCAGTACTTC. This encodes CASSSSGKGGLETQYF. The genes are TRBV5-4 and TRBJ2-5; 7 positions match TRBD2. V was pared by 3 bases and J by 5 bases, with 13 bases of the junction left unmatched. The CDR3 loop spans 16 amino acids. The germline CDR1 and CDR2 sequences are SGHNT and YYREEE (reference sequence).